The 18 T cell receptor beta chains listed next were all sequenced from one sample in a study of shared clonotypes between healthy human individuals. Sequencing used immunoSEQ multiplex PCR; TCRdb keeps in-frame clones, though not all of them. The sample consists of 150,000 to 200,000 clones, just under 95% of them appearing once. Sequencing was performed on naive CD4+ T cells sorted from blood. The subset denotes: CD45RA+ positively selected. The receptor set was obtained from a woman under 40 in good health.

The chain employs TRBV5-1 and TRBJ2-2; D call uncertain. Germline CDR1 is SGHRS and CDR2 is YFSETQ. Trimming removed 4 bases at V and 5 bases at J, with 18 bases between. This CDR3 spans 16 amino acids. The CDR3 reads CASSPDRIKGTGELFF. The CDR3 nucleotides are TGCGCCAGCAGCCCAGATCGGATCAAGGGTACCGGGGAGCTGTTTTTT.

J is TRBJ1-3 and V is TRBV7-9; D is possibly TRBD1 (5 bases). Germline values: CDR1 SEHNR, CDR2 FQNEAQ (reference sequence). The CDR3 is 15 amino acids. V was clipped by 5 bases and J by 6 bases, with 17 bases between them. The DNA of the CDR3 is TGTGCCAGCAGCGATGACCGGGACTCAGTAAACACCATATATTTT. Its protein is CASSDDRDSVNTIYF.

The V and J genes are TRBV6-1 and TRBJ2-7; D not resolved. This CDR3 region has 11 residues. V dropped 6 bases and J dropped 0 bases, with 3 bases sitting between them. Germline assignment: CDR1 MNHNS and CDR2 SASEGT. CDR3: CASRVSYEQYF. The CDR3 DNA sequence: TGTGCCAGCAGGGTCTCCTACGAGCAGTACTTC.

The chain has TRBV28 and TRBJ2-1; unclear D gene. V lost 6 bases and J lost 4, with 19 bases in between. Germline V gene data show CDR1 as MDHEN and CDR2 as SYDVKM. CDR3 length equals 16 residues. CDR3 sequence: CASSPPQGKNYNEQFF. CDR3 bases: TGTGCCAGCAGCCCCCCCCAAGGGAAGAATTACAATGAGCAGTTCTTC.

This chain joins TRBV6-6 and TRBJ2-5; 9 nucleotides line up with TRBD2. The J call may not be correct, given that the DNA end is closer to TRBJ2-7. The CDR3 has 15 residues. Germline assignment: CDR1 MNHNY and CDR2 SVGAGI (reference sequence). The CDR3 protein is CASSYSSSGIYEQYF. DNA for the CDR3: TGTGCCAGCAGTTACTCCTCTAGCGGGATCTACGAGCAGTACTTC.

This sequence joins TRBV5-6 and TRBJ2-3, with D unresolved. The CDR3 runs to 14 residues. V shed 0 bases and J shed 2 bases, with 7 bases lying between them. The germline gives CDR1 SGHDT, CDR2 YYEEEE. CDR3 sequence (DNA): TGTGCCAGCAGCTTGGGCATACCCACAGATACGCAGTATTTT. It yields the protein CASSLGIPTDTQYF. The whole variable domain, remainder taken from reference TRBV5-6 and TRBJ2-3, is DAGVTQSPTHLIKTRGQQVTLRCSPKSGHDTVSWYQQALGQGPQFIFQYYEEEERQRGNFPDRFSGHQFPNYSSELNVNALLLGDSALYLCASSLGIPTDTQYFGPGTRLTVL.

The gene calls are TRBV28 and TRBJ2-5, with a tentative D call TRBD1 (6 bases). The J call may be wrong; the DNA end is better matched by TRBJ2-7. From germline, CDR1 is MDHEN and CDR2 SYDVKM. CDR3 size: 14 residues. CDR3 loop: CASSFRDTSYEQYF. CDR3 nucleotides: TGTGCCAGCAGTTTCCGGGACACCTCCTACGAGCAGTACTTC.

V gene TRBV4-2 combines with J gene TRBJ1-4, with TRBD1 as a possible D gene (6 bases). CDR1 LGHNA and CDR2 YNFKEQ come from the germline V gene. Trimming took 1 base from V and 5 from J, leaving 20 bases between them. CDR3 length equals 18 residues. The CDR3: CASSQVFPATGPNEKLFF. Here the CDR3 DNA reads TGTGCCAGCAGCCAAGTTTTCCCAGCGACAGGACCCAATGAAAAACTGTTTTTT.

V gene TRBV15 combines with J gene TRBJ2-3; 7 nucleotides agree with TRBD1. V lost 1 base and J lost 0; bases outside the gene matches: 4. Looked up from germline, CDR1 is LNHNV and CDR2 is YYDKDF (reference sequence). The CDR3 totals 16 residues. The chain's CDR3 is CATSRGVDRSTDTQYF. CDR3 nucleotides: TGTGCCACCAGCAGAGGAGTGGACAGGAGCACAGATACGCAGTATTTT.

The J gene is TRBJ2-3, the V gene TRBV10-3; D call uncertain. This CDR3 is 14 amino acids long. Germline V lookup: CDR1 ENHRY, CDR2 SYGVKD. V lost 2 bases and J 0 bases, leaving 6 bases between the germline ends. The CDR3 region is CAISEGVSTDTQYF. The CDR3, as DNA: TGTGCCATCAGTGAGGGGGTGAGCACAGATACGCAGTATTTT.

This clone occurred once. The chain uses TRBV20-1 and TRBJ2-1; D possibly corresponds to TRBD1 (6 bases). The V and J ends lost 5 bases and 8 bases respectively, with 7 bases between them. Per the germline V gene, CDR1 is DFQATT and CDR2 is SNEGSKA (reference sequence). CDR3 size: 10 residues. The CDR3 protein is CSASGDEQFF. As DNA, the CDR3 is TGCAGTGCTTCAGGGGATGAGCAGTTCTTC.

This clone was observed a single time. The chain has TRBV6-1 and TRBJ1-3; 9 bases are shared with TRBD1. The CDR3 is 15 residues long. The V gene end was trimmed by 9 bases and the J gene end by 0 bases; junction bases not matched to a gene: 6. Germline CDR1 is MNHNS and CDR2 is SASEGT. The CDR3 region is CARVDRGSSGNTIYF. CDR3 nucleotide sequence: TGTGCCAGAGTGGACAGGGGAAGCTCTGGAAACACCATATATTTT.

This chain links TRBV2 with TRBJ1-4, with D maybe TRBD1 (6 bases). The CDR3 runs 14 residues. Germline-derived CDR1 and CDR2 are SNHLY and FYNNEI. The V gene lost 7 bases and the J gene lost 4 bases, with 13 bases spanning the gap. CDR3 coding DNA: TGTGCCAGCACCAGGGGCCCCCGTAATGAAAAACTGTTTTTT. The encoded protein is CASTRGPRNEKLFF.

The chain couples TRBV7-2 to TRBJ2-7; 10 positions agree with TRBD2. V lost 6 bases, J lost 2 bases, and 7 bases stayed unmatched. Germline V CDR1 and CDR2: SGHTA, FQGNSA. There are 15 residues in the CDR3. CDR3 protein: CASRLAGALTYEQYF. The CDR3, as DNA: TGTGCCAGCAGGCTAGCGGGAGCGCTCACCTACGAGCAGTACTTC.

The rearrangement links TRBV5-1 to TRBJ2-1; 10 nucleotides line up with TRBD1. Germline V gene sequence: CDR1 SGHRS, CDR2 YFSETQ. Trimming cost V 0 bases and J 10 bases; bases outside gene matches: 7. The CDR3 is 15 residues long. The CDR3 bases are TGCGCCAGCAGCTTGGCTCCGGGACAGGGGATGGAGCAGTTCTTC. It translates to CASSLAPGQGMEQFF.

V is TRBV4-1 and J is TRBJ2-5; no reliable D call. CDR3 length: 15 residues. In germline, CDR1 is MGHRA, CDR2 YSYEKL. Trimming removed 3 bases from V and 2 bases from J, with 13 bases in between. The CDR3 coding sequence is TGCGCCAGCAGCCACGCTTGGCCGTTGCAAGAGACCCAGTACTTC. Translating it yields CASSHAWPLQETQYF.

The chain is built from TRBV28 and TRBJ2-7; the D gene is possibly TRBD2 (6 bases). The CDR3 sequence is 15 residues long. V lost 7 bases, J lost 0 bases, and 16 bases lay in between. Germline CDR1 MDHEN, CDR2 SYDVKM. The CDR3 coding sequence is TGTGCCAGCACAGGGACTGTACCTAACTCCTACGAGCAGTACTTC. Its protein is CASTGTVPNSYEQYF.

This chain links TRBV9 with TRBJ1-1; TRBD1 is a possible D gene (6 bases). The germline V gene encodes CDR1 SGDLS and CDR2 YYNGEE. Trimming cost V 1 base and J 3 bases, with 13 bases left between them. The CDR3 consists of 15 residues. The CDR3 here is CASSVTGTRYTEAFF. CDR3 nucleotide sequence: TGTGCCAGCAGCGTAACCGGGACAAGATACACTGAAGCTTTCTTT.